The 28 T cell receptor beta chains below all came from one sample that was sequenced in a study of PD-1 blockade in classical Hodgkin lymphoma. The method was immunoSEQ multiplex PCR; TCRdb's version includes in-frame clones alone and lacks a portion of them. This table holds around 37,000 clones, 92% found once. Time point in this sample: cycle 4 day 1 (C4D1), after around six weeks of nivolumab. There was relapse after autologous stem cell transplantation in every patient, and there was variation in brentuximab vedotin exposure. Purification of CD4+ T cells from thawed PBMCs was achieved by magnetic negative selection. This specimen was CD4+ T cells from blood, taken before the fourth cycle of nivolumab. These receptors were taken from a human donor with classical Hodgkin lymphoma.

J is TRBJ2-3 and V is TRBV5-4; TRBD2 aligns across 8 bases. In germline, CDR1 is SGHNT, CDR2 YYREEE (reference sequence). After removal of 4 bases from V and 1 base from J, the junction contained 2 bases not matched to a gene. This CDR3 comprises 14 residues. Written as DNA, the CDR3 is TGTGCCAGCAGCCCAGCGGGGGGCACAGATACGCAGTATTTT. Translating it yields CASSPAGGTDTQYF.

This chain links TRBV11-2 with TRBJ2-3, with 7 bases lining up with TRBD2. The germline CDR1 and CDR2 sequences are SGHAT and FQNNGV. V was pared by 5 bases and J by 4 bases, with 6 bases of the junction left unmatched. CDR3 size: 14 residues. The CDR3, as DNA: TGTGCCAGCAGCGCGCGGGAGCTGGCAGATACGCAGTATTTT. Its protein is CASSARELADTQYF.

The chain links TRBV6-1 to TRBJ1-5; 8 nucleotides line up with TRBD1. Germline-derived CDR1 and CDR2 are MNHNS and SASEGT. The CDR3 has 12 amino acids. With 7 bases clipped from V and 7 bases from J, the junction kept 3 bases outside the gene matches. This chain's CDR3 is CASTGQGQPQHF. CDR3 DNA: TGTGCCAGCACCGGACAGGGCCAGCCCCAGCATTTT.

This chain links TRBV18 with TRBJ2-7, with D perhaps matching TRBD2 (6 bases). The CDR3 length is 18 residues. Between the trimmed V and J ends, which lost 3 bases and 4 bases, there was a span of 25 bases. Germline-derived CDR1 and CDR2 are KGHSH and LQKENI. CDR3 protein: CASSPPRTIAALGYEQYF. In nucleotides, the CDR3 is TGTGCCAGCTCACCGCCCCGGACTATAGCGGCCCTGGGATACGAGCAGTACTTC.

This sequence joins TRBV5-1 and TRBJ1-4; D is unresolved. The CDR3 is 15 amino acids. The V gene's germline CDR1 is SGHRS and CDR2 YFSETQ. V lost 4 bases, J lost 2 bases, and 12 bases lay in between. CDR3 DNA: TGCGCCAGCAGCCCTCTAGTGGGTACTAATGAAAAACTGTTTTTT. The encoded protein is CASSPLVGTNEKLFF. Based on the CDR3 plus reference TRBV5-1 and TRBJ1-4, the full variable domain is KAGVTQTPRYLIKTRGQQVTLSCSPISGHRSVSWYQQTPGQGLQFLFEYFSETQRNKGNFPGRFSGRQFSNSRSEMNVSTLELGDSALYLCASSPLVGTNEKLFFGSGTQLSVL.

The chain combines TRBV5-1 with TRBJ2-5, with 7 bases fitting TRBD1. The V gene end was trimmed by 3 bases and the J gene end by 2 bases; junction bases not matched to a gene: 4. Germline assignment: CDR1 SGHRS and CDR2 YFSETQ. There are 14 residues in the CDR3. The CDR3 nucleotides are TGCGCCAGCAGCTCACAGGGGCGTCAAGAGACCCAGTACTTC. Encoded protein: CASSSQGRQETQYF.

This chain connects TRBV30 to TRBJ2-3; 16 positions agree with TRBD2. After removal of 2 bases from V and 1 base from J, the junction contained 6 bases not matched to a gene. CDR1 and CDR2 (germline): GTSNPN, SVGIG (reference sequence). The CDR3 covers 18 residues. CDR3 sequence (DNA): TGTGCCTGGAGTCCGGGACTAGCGGGAGGGCCTCGCACAGATACGCAGTATTTT. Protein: CAWSPGLAGGPRTDTQYF. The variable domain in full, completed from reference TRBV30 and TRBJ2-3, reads SQTIHQWPATLVQPVGSPLSLECTVEGTSNPNLYWYRQAAGRGLQLLFYSVGIGQISSEVPQNLSASRPQDRQFILSSKKLLLSDSGFYLCAWSPGLAGGPRTDTQYFGPGTRLTVL.

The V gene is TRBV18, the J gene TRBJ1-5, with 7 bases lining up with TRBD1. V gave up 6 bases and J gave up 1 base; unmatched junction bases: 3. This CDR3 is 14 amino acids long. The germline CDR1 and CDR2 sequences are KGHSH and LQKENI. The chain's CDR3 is CASSIQGSNQPQHF. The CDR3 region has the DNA TGTGCCAGCTCGATACAGGGGAGCAATCAGCCCCAGCATTTT. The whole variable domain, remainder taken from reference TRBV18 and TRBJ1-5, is NAGVMQNPRHLVRRRGQEARLRCSPMKGHSHVYWYRQLPEEGLKFMVYLQKENIIDESGMPKERFSAEFPKEGPSILRIQQVVRGDSAAYFCASSIQGSNQPQHFGDGTRLSIL.

The CDR3, as DNA: TGTGCCAGCTCTCCGGATCCGGAGATTCAGCCCCAGCATTTT. It translates to CASSPDPEIQPQHF. The V and J genes are TRBV18 and TRBJ1-5, with D unclear. In germline, CDR1 is KGHSH, CDR2 LQKENI. The CDR3 covers 14 residues. The V gene lost 6 bases and the J gene lost 6 bases, with 15 bases spanning the gap.

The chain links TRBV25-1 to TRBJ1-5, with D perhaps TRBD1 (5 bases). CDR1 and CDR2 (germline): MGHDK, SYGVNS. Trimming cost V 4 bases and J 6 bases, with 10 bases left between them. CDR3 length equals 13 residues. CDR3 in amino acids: CASSAQGFQPQHF. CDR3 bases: TGTGCCAGCAGTGCCCAGGGTTTTCAGCCCCAGCATTTT.

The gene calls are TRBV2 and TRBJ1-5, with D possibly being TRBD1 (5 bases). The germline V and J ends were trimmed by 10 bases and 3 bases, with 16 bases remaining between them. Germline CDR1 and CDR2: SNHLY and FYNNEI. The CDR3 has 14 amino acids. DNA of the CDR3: TGTGCCACTCGTGGTGTAGGGGACAATCAGCCCCAGCATTTT. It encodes CATRGVGDNQPQHF.

The CDR3 DNA reads TGTGCCAGCAGCTCCGAGGAAGGGACCTACGAGCAGTACTTC. Amino acid sequence: CASSSEEGTYEQYF. The V and J genes are TRBV7-2 and TRBJ2-7; no clear D. The CDR3 length is 14 residues. Trimming took off 4 bases at V and 2 bases at J, with 12 bases between the two ends. CDR1 and CDR2 (germline): SGHTA, FQGNSA.

CDR3 in amino acids: CASRARQEPNYGYTF. CDR3 DNA: TGTGCCAGCAGAGCCCGACAGGAGCCTAACTATGGCTACACCTTC. The rearrangement joins TRBV2 to TRBJ1-2; possibly TRBD1 for D (6 bases). The germline V gene encodes CDR1 SNHLY and CDR2 FYNNEI. The CDR3 consists of 15 residues. The V gene lost 6 bases and the J gene lost 0 bases, with 14 bases spanning the gap. The variable domain in full, with the rest retrieved from reference TRBV2 and TRBJ1-2, is EPEVTQTPSHQVTQMGQEVILRCVPISNHLYFYWYRQILGQKVEFLVSFYNNEISEKSEIFDDQFSVERPDGSNFTLKIRSTKLEDSAMYFCASRARQEPNYGYTFGSGTRLTVV.

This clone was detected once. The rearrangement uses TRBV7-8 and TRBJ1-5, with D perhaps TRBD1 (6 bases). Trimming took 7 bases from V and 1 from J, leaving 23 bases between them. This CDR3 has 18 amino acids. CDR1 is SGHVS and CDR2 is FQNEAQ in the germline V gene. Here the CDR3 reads CASTLRGVGAQSNQPQHF. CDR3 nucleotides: TGTGCCAGCACCCTTAGGGGGGTAGGGGCCCAAAGCAATCAGCCCCAGCATTTT.

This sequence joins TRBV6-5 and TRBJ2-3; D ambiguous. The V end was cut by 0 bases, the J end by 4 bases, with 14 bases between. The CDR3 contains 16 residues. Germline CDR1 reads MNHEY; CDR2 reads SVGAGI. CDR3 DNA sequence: TGTGCCAGCAGTTACTCCCCCAGCCCAAGGGCAGATACGCAGTATTTT. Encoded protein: CASSYSPSPRADTQYF.

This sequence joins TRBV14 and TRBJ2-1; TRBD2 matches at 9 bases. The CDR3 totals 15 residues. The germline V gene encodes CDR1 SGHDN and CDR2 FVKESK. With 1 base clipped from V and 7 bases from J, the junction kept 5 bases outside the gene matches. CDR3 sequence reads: CASSQVLAGYNEQFF. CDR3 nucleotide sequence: TGTGCCAGCAGCCAAGTGCTAGCGGGATATAATGAGCAGTTCTTC.

CDR3 coding DNA: TGTGCCAGCAGTTGGTCCGGGCAGCCCCAGCATTTT. Protein: CASSWSGQPQHF. The chain links TRBV28 to TRBJ1-5, with D unclear. Trimming stripped 4 bases from V and 7 bases from J, with 8 bases between. Per the germline V gene, CDR1 is MDHEN and CDR2 is SYDVKM. The CDR3 length is 12 residues.

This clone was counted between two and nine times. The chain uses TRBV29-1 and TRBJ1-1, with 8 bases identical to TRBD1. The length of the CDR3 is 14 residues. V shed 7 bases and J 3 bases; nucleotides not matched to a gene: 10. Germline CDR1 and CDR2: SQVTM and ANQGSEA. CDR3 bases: TGCAGCGCCAGGCCGGGACAGGCCTACACTGAAGCTTTCTTT. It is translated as CSARPGQAYTEAFF.

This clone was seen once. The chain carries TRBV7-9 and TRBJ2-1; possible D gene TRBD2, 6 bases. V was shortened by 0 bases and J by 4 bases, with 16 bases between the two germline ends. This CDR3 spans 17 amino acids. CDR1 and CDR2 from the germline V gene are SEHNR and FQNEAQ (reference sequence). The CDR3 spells CASSLARGSGEYNEQFF. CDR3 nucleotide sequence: TGTGCCAGCAGCTTAGCACGGGGTAGCGGAGAATACAATGAGCAGTTCTTC.

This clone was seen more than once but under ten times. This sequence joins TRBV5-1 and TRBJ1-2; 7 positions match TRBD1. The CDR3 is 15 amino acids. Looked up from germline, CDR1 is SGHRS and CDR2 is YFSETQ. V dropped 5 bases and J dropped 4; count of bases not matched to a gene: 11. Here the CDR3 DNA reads TGCGCCAGCAGTTCCGACCCGACAGGGATCTATGGCTACACCTTC. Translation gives CASSSDPTGIYGYTF.

The CDR3 nucleotides read TGTGCCAGCAGTGAAGAAGGGTTTTTGGAAAAACTGTTTTTT. Translation: CASSEEGFLEKLFF. The chain couples TRBV2 to TRBJ1-4; D is ambiguous. Trimming stripped 1 base from V and 8 bases from J, with 11 bases between. The CDR3 is 14 residues long. The germline CDR1 and CDR2 sequences are SNHLY and FYNNEI. The full variable domain, completed using reference TRBV2 and TRBJ1-4, is EPEVTQTPSHQVTQMGQEVILRCVPISNHLYFYWYRQILGQKVEFLVSFYNNEISEKSEIFDDQFSVERPDGSNFTLKIRSTKLEDSAMYFCASSEEGFLEKLFFGSGTQLSVL.

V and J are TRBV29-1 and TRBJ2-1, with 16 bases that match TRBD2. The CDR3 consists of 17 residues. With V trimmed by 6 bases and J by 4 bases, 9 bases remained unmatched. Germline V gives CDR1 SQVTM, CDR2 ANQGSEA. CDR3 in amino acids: CSVGLAGGGLRYNEQFF. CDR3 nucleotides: TGCAGCGTGGGACTAGCGGGAGGGGGTTTGAGGTACAATGAGCAGTTCTTC.

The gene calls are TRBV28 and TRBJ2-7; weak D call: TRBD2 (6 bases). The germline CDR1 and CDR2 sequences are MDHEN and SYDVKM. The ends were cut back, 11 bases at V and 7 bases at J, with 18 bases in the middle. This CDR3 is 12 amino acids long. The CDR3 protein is CAGRGSGGEQYF. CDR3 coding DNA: TGTGCCGGAAGAGGTAGCGGCGGGGAGCAGTACTTC.

CDR3 sequence reads: CSAVPLYEQYF. As DNA, the CDR3 is TGCAGTGCTGTTCCACTCTACGAGCAGTACTTC. The chain has TRBV20-1 and TRBJ2-7; D remains ambiguous. CDR3 length: 11 residues. Trimming cost V 5 bases and J 3 bases, with 8 bases left between them. CDR1 is DFQATT and CDR2 is SNEGSKA in the germline V gene (reference sequence).

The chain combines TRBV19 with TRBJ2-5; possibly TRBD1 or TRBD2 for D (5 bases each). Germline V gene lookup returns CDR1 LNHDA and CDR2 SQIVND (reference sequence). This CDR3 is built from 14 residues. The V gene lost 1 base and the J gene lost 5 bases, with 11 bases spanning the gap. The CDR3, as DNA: TGTGCCAGTAGTATAGTGGGGGTAGGGGAGACCCAGTACTTC. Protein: CASSIVGVGETQYF.

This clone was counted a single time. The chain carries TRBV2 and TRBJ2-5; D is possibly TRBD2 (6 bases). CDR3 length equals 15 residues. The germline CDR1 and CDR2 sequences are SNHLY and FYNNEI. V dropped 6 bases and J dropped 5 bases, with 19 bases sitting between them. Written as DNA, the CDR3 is TGTGCCAGCAGGAGGAGCGAGGCGGAGGGGGAGACCCAGTACTTC. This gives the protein CASRRSEAEGETQYF.

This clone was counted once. In DNA form, the CDR3 reads TGTGCCAGCAGCCTCAAGGGGCCCGACAATGAGCAGTTCTTC. Translated: CASSLKGPDNEQFF. The chain joins TRBV7-9 to TRBJ2-1, with a possible D match to TRBD1 (5 bases). Trimming stripped 5 bases from V and 5 bases from J, with 13 bases between. The CDR3 covers 14 residues. Germline CDR1 is SEHNR and CDR2 is FQNEAQ (reference sequence).

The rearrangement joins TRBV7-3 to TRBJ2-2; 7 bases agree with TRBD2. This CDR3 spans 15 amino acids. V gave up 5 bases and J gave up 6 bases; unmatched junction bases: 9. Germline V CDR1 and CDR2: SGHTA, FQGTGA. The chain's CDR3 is CASSLGLGDAGELFF. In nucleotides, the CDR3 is TGTGCCAGCAGCCTCGGACTAGGGGACGCCGGGGAGCTGTTTTTT.